Following are 29 T cell receptor beta chains from one sample sequenced in a study of CD8 T cells in Susac syndrome. Reverse transcription of about 0.5 to 1 ug RNA used random hexamers. TCRdb reprocessed the immunoSEQ multiplex PCR reads via MiXCR and lists one record per CDR3 protein. This sample carries more than 95,000 distinct CDR3 sequences, about 92% of them seen once, and the ten largest clones take 0.093%. The material sequenced was CD4+ T cells from PBMCs. These receptors all come from a human donor with multiple sclerosis.

This clonotype was found once. CDR3 DNA: TGTGCCAGCACCCCTGGACAGGGGCCGACCGGGGAGCTGTTTTTT. This encodes CASTPGQGPTGELFF. The chain links TRBV28 to TRBJ2-2, with 9 bases matching TRBD1. The CDR3 is 15 amino acids. The germline V gene encodes CDR1 MDHEN and CDR2 SYDVKM. V trimming: 7 bases; J trimming: 5 bases; junction bases outside the gene matches: 8.

The chain has TRBV20-1 and TRBJ1-5; 9 bases are a match to TRBD1. The germline V gene has CDR1 DFQATT and CDR2 SNEGSKA (reference sequence). Trimming at V came to 4 bases and at J to 0 bases, leaving 16 bases not matched to a gene. The CDR3 contains 19 residues. DNA for the CDR3: TGCAGTGCTAAACCATACTCACAGGGGGCGCATCATAGCAATCAGCCCCAGCATTTT. Encoded protein: CSAKPYSQGAHHSNQPQHF.

V and J are TRBV11-2 and TRBJ2-2; the D gene could be TRBD1 or TRBD2 (6 bases each). Trimming took off 3 bases at V and 3 bases at J, with 14 bases between the two ends. Germline V gene lookup returns CDR1 SGHAT and CDR2 FQNNGV. The CDR3 runs 16 residues. The CDR3 DNA is TGTGCCAGCAGCTTGGGCCCGGGGGCGGACACCGGGGAGCTGTTTTTT. Its translation is CASSLGPGADTGELFF.

The rearrangement joins TRBV5-1 to TRBJ1-1, with TRBD1 as a possible D gene (5 bases). The CDR3 extends over 14 amino acids. The V gene lost 4 bases and the J gene lost 1 base, with 11 bases spanning the gap. The germline V gene encodes CDR1 SGHRS and CDR2 YFSETQ. As DNA, the CDR3 is TGCGCCAGCAGCCCCAATACAGGGAACACTGAAGCTTTCTTT. Translating gives CASSPNTGNTEAFF.

This chain links TRBV20-1 with TRBJ2-5; 11 bases agree with TRBD2. Losses at the gene ends were 7 bases for V and 5 bases for J; bases not matched to a gene: 6. The length of the CDR3 is 13 residues. The germline V gene encodes CDR1 DFQATT and CDR2 SNEGSKA (reference sequence). As DNA, the CDR3 is TGCAGTGGACTAGCGGGGCGGTCGGAGACCCAGTACTTC. Translating gives CSGLAGRSETQYF.

This chain connects TRBV5-6 to TRBJ2-2; D remains ambiguous. This CDR3 has 15 residues. V gave up 0 bases and J gave up 4 bases, with 10 bases separating them. CDR1 and CDR2 (germline): SGHDT, YYEEEE. In DNA form, the CDR3 reads TGTGCCAGCAGCTTGGGGGGTCCGGGCACCGGGGAGCTGTTTTTT. Translating it yields CASSLGGPGTGELFF. Full variable domain (rest looked up from reference TRBV5-6 and TRBJ2-2): DAGVTQSPTHLIKTRGQQVTLRCSPKSGHDTVSWYQQALGQGPQFIFQYYEEEERQRGNFPDRFSGHQFPNYSSELNVNALLLGDSALYLCASSLGGPGTGELFFGEGSRLTVL.

The table lists this clonotype with a count of one. The V and J genes are TRBV3-1 and TRBJ1-2; no definite D call. The germline V gene encodes CDR1 LGHDT and CDR2 YNNKEL (reference sequence). The length of the CDR3 is 15 residues. Trimming cost V 4 bases and J 1 base, with 13 bases left between them. CDR3 loop: CASSPDPTNNYGYTF. CDR3 DNA sequence: TGTGCCAGCAGCCCGGACCCGACGAATAACTATGGCTACACCTTC.

V usage is TRBV7-2 and J usage is TRBJ2-5, with 8 bases lining up with TRBD1. Germline CDR1 and CDR2: SGHTA and FQGNSA. Trimming at V came to 6 bases and at J to 4 bases, leaving 4 bases not matched to a gene. This CDR3 is 13 amino acids long. The CDR3 here is CASRNGQGETQYF. CDR3 bases: TGTGCCAGCAGGAATGGACAGGGAGAGACCCAGTACTTC.

The CDR3 reads CASSFRRNTEAFF. Written as DNA, the CDR3 is TGTGCCAGCAGTTTCCGGAGGAACACTGAAGCTTTCTTT. V usage is TRBV12-3 or TRBV12-4 and J usage is TRBJ1-1; D not resolved. This CDR3 is 13 amino acids long. V was pared by 3 bases and J by 1 base, with 6 bases between.

A remark on this clonotype: Sequence at one end of the junction differs from germline and may be a read error. J is TRBJ2-6 and V is TRBV6-6; D is unclear. The CDR3 spans 13 residues. Per germline, CDR1 MNHNY and CDR2 SVGAGI (reference sequence). CDR3 sequence (DNA): TGTGCCAGCAGTCACTCTGGGGCCAACGTCCTGACTTTC. Protein sequence: CASSHSGANVLTF.

This chain links TRBV9 with TRBJ1-4; D not certain. The CDR3 has 12 amino acids. Germline CDR1 reads SGDLS; CDR2 reads YYNGEE. V gave up 7 bases and J gave up 8 bases, with 12 bases separating them. In DNA form, the CDR3 reads TGTGCCAGCTCACTTAGCGGGGAAAAACTGTTTTTT. This codes for CASSLSGEKLFF.

The V and J genes are TRBV6-1 and TRBJ2-4; D may match TRBD1 or TRBD2 (5 bases each). The germline V and J ends were trimmed by 5 bases and 2 bases, with 13 bases remaining between them. Germline lookup yields CDR1 MNHNS and CDR2 SASEGT. The CDR3 spans 15 residues. The CDR3 region has the DNA TGTGCCAGCAGTTCAGGGAGAACCACCAAAAACATTCAGTACTTC. It yields the protein CASSSGRTTKNIQYF.

CDR3 sequence reads: CASSRQYEAFF. For the CDR3, the DNA is TGTGCCAGCAGTCGACAGTATGAAGCTTTCTTT. The chain carries TRBV6-2 or TRBV6-3 and TRBJ1-1, with D possibly matching TRBD1 (5 bases). Trimming left V 5 bases short and J 7 bases short, with 8 bases between. Germline loops: CDR1 MNHEY, CDR2 SVGEGT. The CDR3 extends over 11 amino acids.

The chain is built from TRBV4-3 and TRBJ2-1, with a possible D match to TRBD2 (7 bases). The CDR3 is 15 amino acids. Germline CDR1 is LGHNA and CDR2 is YSLEER. Trimming removed 4 bases at V and 4 bases at J, with 14 bases between. CDR3 nucleotides: TGCGCCAGCAGCCTTGACGGGGGGCTGTACAATGAGCAGTTCTTC. This gives the protein CASSLDGGLYNEQFF.

This clonotype appeared a single time. The chain carries TRBV19 and TRBJ1-2; 8 bases fit TRBD1. Germline CDR1 reads LNHDA; CDR2 reads SQIVND (reference sequence). The trim removed 3 bases at V and 6 bases at J, leaving 9 bases unmatched. The CDR3 runs to 15 residues. The CDR3 nucleotides are TGTGCCAGTAGTATGCAGGGGGCGATGTCTGATGGCTACACCTTC. It is translated as CASSMQGAMSDGYTF. The whole variable domain, remainder taken from reference TRBV19 and TRBJ1-2, is DGGITQSPKYLFRKEGQNVTLSCEQNLNHDAMYWYRQDPGQGLRLIYYSQIVNDFQKGDIAEGYSVSREKKESFPLTVTSAQKNPTAFYLCASSMQGAMSDGYTFGSGTRLTVV.

This rearrangement joins TRBV7-8 to TRBJ1-3, with D perhaps TRBD1 (6 bases). Germline V gene lookup returns CDR1 SGHVS and CDR2 FQNEAQ. This CDR3 region has 14 residues. The V and J ends lost 0 bases and 6 bases respectively, with 9 bases between them. The CDR3 nucleotides are TGTGCCAGCAGCTTAGCGCACAGGGAAAACACCATATATTTT. The encoded protein is CASSLAHRENTIYF.

The CDR3 spells CASSQEGRVLQPQHF. The CDR3 bases are TGTGCCAGCAGCCAAGAGGGCAGGGTGTTACAGCCCCAGCATTTT. This chain links TRBV4-2 with TRBJ1-5, with a possible D match to TRBD1 (5 bases). This CDR3 comprises 15 residues. The germline V and J ends were trimmed by 0 bases and 7 bases, with 13 bases remaining between them. Germline assignment: CDR1 LGHNA and CDR2 YNFKEQ.

The CDR3 loop reads CASSPVSGGAVNEQFF. The CDR3 coding sequence is TGTGCCAGCAGCCCCGTTAGCGGGGGGGCAGTCAATGAGCAGTTCTTC. V gene TRBV6-2 or TRBV6-3 combines with J gene TRBJ2-1, with TRBD2 identical over 11 bases. CDR1 MNHEY and CDR2 SVGEGT come from the germline V gene. The CDR3 sequence is 16 residues long. Germline trimming cut 6 bases from V and 6 bases from J; bases unmatched to any gene: 10.

The chain has TRBV2 and TRBJ1-4; no clear D. The CDR3 length is 14 residues. V was pared by 7 bases and J by 0 bases, with 9 bases between. The germline CDR1 and CDR2 sequences are SNHLY and FYNNEI. The DNA of the CDR3 is TGTGCCAGCACCCTATTTGCAACTAATGAAAAACTGTTTTTT. The encoded protein is CASTLFATNEKLFF.

This clonotype came up a few times. This chain uses TRBV12-3 or TRBV12-4 with TRBJ1-2; D is unresolved. This CDR3 spans 12 amino acids. Trimming removed 3 bases from V and 6 bases from J, with 8 bases in between. CDR3 loop: CASSFTGNGYTF. DNA for the CDR3: TGTGCCAGCAGTTTTACGGGTAATGGCTACACCTTC.

This clonotype was recorded only once. J is TRBJ1-1 and V is TRBV29-1; D gene uncertain. The CDR3 spans 12 residues. Germline loops: CDR1 SQVTM, CDR2 ANQGSEA. With 4 bases removed from V and 1 base from J, the gap between germline ends came to 7 bases. CDR3 DNA sequence: TGCAGCGTTGCTCACAGGAACACTGAAGCTTTCTTT. Protein: CSVAHRNTEAFF.

The genes are TRBV28 and TRBJ2-7; TRBD2 might be the D (6 bases). V gave up 5 bases and J gave up 0 bases, with 14 bases separating them. The germline V gene encodes CDR1 MDHEN and CDR2 SYDVKM. CDR3 length equals 15 residues. This CDR3 reads CASSDAGRSSYEQYF. The DNA for the CDR3 is TGTGCCAGCAGTGACGCAGGGAGGAGCTCCTACGAGCAGTACTTC.

This sequence joins TRBV24-1 and TRBJ1-2, with D perhaps matching TRBD1 (6 bases). This CDR3 comprises 15 residues. Germline V gene data show CDR1 as KGHDR and CDR2 as SFDVKD. The V end lost 12 bases, the J end lost 3 bases, and 22 bases lay between the germline ends. CDR3 region: CALHGDGTRYYGYTF. CDR3 coding DNA: TGTGCCTTACATGGGGACGGGACAAGATACTATGGCTACACCTTC.

This chain links TRBV5-1 with TRBJ2-4; 8 nucleotides align to TRBD2. The CDR3 has 14 residues. V lost 2 bases and J lost 5; bases outside the gene matches: 3. Germline V gene data show CDR1 as SGHRS and CDR2 as YFSETQ. The CDR3 loop is CASSFAGGQNIQYF. The CDR3 region has the DNA TGCGCCAGCAGCTTCGCGGGGGGCCAAAACATTCAGTACTTC.

The V gene is TRBV5-1, the J gene TRBJ1-6; no definite D call. Trimming took 0 bases from V and 7 from J, leaving 8 bases between them. CDR1 SGHRS and CDR2 YFSETQ come from the germline V gene. The CDR3 is made up of 14 amino acids. In DNA, the CDR3 is TGCGCCAGCAGCTTGGCAGAAACCAATTCACCCCTCCACTTT. It encodes CASSLAETNSPLHF.

The chain couples TRBV3-1 to TRBJ2-5; 12 nucleotides match TRBD2. The CDR3 has 18 residues. Per germline, CDR1 LGHDT and CDR2 YNNKEL (reference sequence). The ends lost 1 base at V and 5 bases at J; junction bases unmatched: 11. The DNA of the CDR3 is TGTGCCAGCAGCCAAGTATTTTCTAGCGGGGGGGCCGGGGAGACCCAGTACTTC. This sequence encodes CASSQVFSSGGAGETQYF.

The rearrangement uses TRBV10-3 and TRBJ1-2, with D unresolved. CDR1 and CDR2 (germline): ENHRY, SYGVKD. Trimming stripped 3 bases from V and 6 bases from J, with 11 bases between. CDR3 size: 13 residues. Written as DNA, the CDR3 is TGTGCCATCAGTGACGTCCGGAGCAATGGCTACACCTTC. This codes for CAISDVRSNGYTF.

The chain carries TRBV27 and TRBJ2-2; D is uncertain. V gave up 8 bases and J gave up 3 bases, with 16 bases separating them. The CDR3 totals 15 residues. Germline V gives CDR1 MNHEY, CDR2 SMNVEV (reference sequence). The DNA of the CDR3 is TGTGCCAGCCGCCCTTTTGACATTTACACCGGGGAGCTGTTTTTT. Translating it yields CASRPFDIYTGELFF.

The chain recombines TRBV6-1 with TRBJ2-5; 9 nucleotides match TRBD1. The trim removed 6 bases at V and 3 bases at J, leaving 5 bases unmatched. Germline CDR1 MNHNS, CDR2 SASEGT. The CDR3 has 14 amino acids. The DNA of the CDR3 is TGTGCCAGCAGGTTAGGACAGGGGAAAGAGACCCAGTACTTC. Translated: CASRLGQGKETQYF.